These 27 T cell receptor beta chains were all obtained from the same sample, sequenced in a study of blood T cell repertoires in COVID-19. This table comes from immunoSEQ multiplex PCR, and its TCRdb copy is limited to in-frame clones, with some not included. Here the sample spans 120,000 to 150,000 clones, more than 75% being singletons. The sample comprised peripheral blood. Receptors were obtained from a man aged 55 to 70 with active or convalescent COVID-19.

This chain connects TRBV28 to TRBJ1-6; D call uncertain. Per the germline V gene, CDR1 is MDHEN and CDR2 is SYDVKM. Deletions cut 7 bases from V and 2 bases from J, with 9 bases between. There are 14 residues in the CDR3. The CDR3, as DNA: TGTGCCAGCATGTGGCTGGCCTATAATTCACCCCTCCACTTT. Protein: CASMWLAYNSPLHF.

Only a few counts were recorded for this clone. The chain links TRBV5-6 to TRBJ2-1, with D uncertain. CDR3 length: 12 amino acids. V was shortened by 0 bases and J by 16 bases, with 14 bases between the two germline ends. Germline values: CDR1 SGHDT, CDR2 YYEEEE. In DNA, the CDR3 is TGTGCCAGCAGCTTGGCCGGTGAGAAGTTTTTCTTC. As protein: CASSLAGEKFFF. The full variable domain, with the rest looked up from reference TRBV5-6 and TRBJ2-1, is DAGVTQSPTHLIKTRGQQVTLRCSPKSGHDTVSWYQQALGQGPQFIFQYYEEEERQRGNFPDRFSGHQFPNYSSELNVNALLLGDSALYLCASSLAGEKFFFGPGTRLTVL.

The CDR3 DNA reads as TGTGCCAGAAGTCCCTCGACAGGGAGATCGAACACTGAAGCTTTCTTT. Its translation is CARSPSTGRSNTEAFF. The V call is TRBV5-3, the J call TRBJ1-1; the match to TRBD1 covers 7 bases. TRBV5-3 is given ORF status, its function remaining uncertain. The CDR3 length is 16 residues. Germline trimming cut 5 bases from V and 1 base from J; bases unmatched to any gene: 11.

V gene TRBV27 combines with J gene TRBJ2-2, with D tentatively TRBD2 (6 bases). V shed 7 bases and J shed 8 bases, with 23 bases lying between them. The CDR3 is 16 residues long. The germline gives CDR1 MNHEY, CDR2 SMNVEV (reference sequence). The CDR3 coding sequence is TGTGCCAGCACCTCTCGACCCGGGACTGGCGGAGGGGAGCTGTTTTTT. Protein sequence: CASTSRPGTGGGELFF.

This clone came up a few times. V is TRBV5-4 and J is TRBJ2-1, with 9 positions matching TRBD2. CDR1 and CDR2 from the germline V gene are SGHNT and YYREEE (reference sequence). The CDR3 contains 17 residues. J was trimmed by 7 bases and V by 3 bases; bases with no gene match: 14. The CDR3 DNA sequence: TGTGCCAGCAGCTACTCCGGGACTAGCCCGACCGGGAATGAGCAGTTCTTC. Translated, it gives CASSYSGTSPTGNEQFF.

CDR3 DNA: TGTGCCAGCAGCTTGGACCCGCCAACTACACAGGGGGCGTCCTACAATGAGCAGTTCTTC. It encodes CASSLDPPTTQGASYNEQFF. V and J are TRBV5-4 and TRBJ2-1, with 9 bases identical to TRBD1. V was clipped by 0 bases and J by 1 base; unmatched bases: 14. Germline V gene lookup returns CDR1 SGHNT and CDR2 YYREEE (reference sequence). CDR3 length equals 20 residues.

The chain has TRBV7-2 and TRBJ2-5; possible D gene TRBD1, 5 bases. The length of the CDR3 is 12 residues. Trimming removed 5 bases from V and 5 bases from J, with 9 bases in between. CDR1 SGHTA and CDR2 FQGNSA come from the germline V gene. DNA of the CDR3: TGTGCCAGCAGCACAGGATTTGAGACCCAGTACTTC. Amino acids: CASSTGFETQYF.

This rearrangement joins TRBV5-1 to TRBJ2-5, with a weak D call TRBD1 (6 bases). Germline values: CDR1 SGHRS, CDR2 YFSETQ. Trimming took 1 base from V and 3 from J, leaving 10 bases between them. The CDR3 runs to 14 residues. The CDR3, as DNA: TGCGCCAGCAGCTTGTACAGGGATGAAGAGACCCAGTACTTC. This sequence encodes CASSLYRDEETQYF.

This clone was recorded a few times. CDR3 DNA: TGTGCCAGCAGCCGCTCGGCGGGAGCCTACAATGAGCAGTTCTTC. This encodes CASSRSAGAYNEQFF. The chain has TRBV3-1 (or the pseudogene TRBV3-2) and TRBJ2-1; 7 bases fit TRBD2. The germline V gene encodes CDR1 LGHDT and CDR2 YNNKEL (reference sequence). This CDR3 contains 15 residues. Trimming at V came to 4 bases and at J to 2 bases, leaving 5 bases not matched to a gene.

The chain recombines TRBV11-2 with TRBJ2-7; 9 bases are shared with TRBD1. Germline V CDR1 and CDR2: SGHAT, FQNNGV. The length of the CDR3 is 14 residues. Losses at the gene ends were 3 bases for V and 6 bases for J; bases not matched to a gene: 6. Here the CDR3 reads CASSFGTGNFEQYF. CDR3 nucleotides: TGTGCCAGCAGCTTCGGGACAGGGAACTTCGAGCAGTACTTC.

The chain is built from TRBV4-2 and TRBJ2-7, with 7 positions matching TRBD1. CDR1 LGHNA and CDR2 YNFKEQ come from the germline V gene. J gave up 1 base and V 4 bases, and 4 bases lay outside the gene matches. This CDR3 spans 14 amino acids. The CDR3 is CASSRTGESYEQYF. The CDR3, as DNA: TGTGCCAGCAGCCGAACAGGGGAATCCTACGAGCAGTACTTC.

The V and J genes are TRBV7-2 and TRBJ2-7; 7 positions match TRBD1. The junction had 9 bases not matched to a gene; V was cut back by 5 bases and J by 2 bases. CDR3 length: 15 residues. CDR1 is SGHTA and CDR2 is FQGNSA in the germline V gene. Here the CDR3 reads CASSPGTANPYEQYF. In DNA form, the CDR3 reads TGTGCCAGCAGCCCCGGGACAGCGAACCCCTACGAGCAGTACTTC.

The chain is built from TRBV7-9 and TRBJ2-1; D is unclear. V was cut by 4 bases and J by 4 bases, with 17 bases left in between. The CDR3 has 16 residues. Germline V gene sequence: CDR1 SEHNR, CDR2 FQNEAQ (reference sequence). CDR3 DNA sequence: TGTGCCAGCAGCTATCAGACTCAGTTAGGATACAATGAGCAGTTCTTC. Its translation is CASSYQTQLGYNEQFF. The whole variable domain, filled in from reference TRBV7-9 and TRBJ2-1, reads DTGVSQNPRHKITKRGQNVTFRCDPISEHNRLYWYRQTLGQGPEFLTYFQNEAQLEKSRLLSDRFSAERPKGSFSTLEIQRTEQGDSAMYLCASSYQTQLGYNEQFFGPGTRLTVL.

This clone appeared a few times. The genes are TRBV28 and TRBJ1-3; D might be TRBD1 (5 bases). Between the trimmed V and J ends, which lost 7 bases and 0 bases, there was a span of 10 bases. Per germline, CDR1 MDHEN and CDR2 SYDVKM. This CDR3 has 14 amino acids. The CDR3 loop is CASKTAPSGNTIYF. CDR3 DNA sequence: TGTGCCAGCAAGACAGCCCCCTCTGGAAACACCATATATTTT.

The chain uses TRBV5-8 and TRBJ1-5; D may be TRBD1 (6 bases). The germline V gene has CDR1 SGHTS and CDR2 YDEGEE. V was cut by 0 bases and J by 8 bases, with 12 bases left in between. The CDR3 runs 14 residues. The CDR3 is CASSLAGGLEPQHF. CDR3 DNA sequence: TGTGCCAGCAGCTTGGCCGGGGGGCTGGAGCCCCAGCATTTT.

The chain couples TRBV6-2 or TRBV6-3 to TRBJ1-1; D gene unclear. The CDR3 loop spans 14 amino acids. From germline, CDR1 is MNHEY and CDR2 SVGEGT. The V and J ends lost 4 bases and 1 base respectively, with 10 bases between them. The chain's CDR3 is CASSSLHTNTEAFF. The CDR3, as DNA: TGTGCCAGCAGTTCCTTACATACGAACACTGAAGCTTTCTTT.

This chain uses TRBV2 with TRBJ2-5, with D possibly being TRBD2 (6 bases). This CDR3 contains 13 residues. The V end was cut by 8 bases, the J end by 4 bases, with 14 bases between. Germline CDR1 is SNHLY and CDR2 is FYNNEI. The chain's CDR3 is CASSATAGETQYF. In DNA form, the CDR3 reads TGTGCCAGCTCCGCTACAGCGGGAGAGACCCAGTACTTC.

This clone was observed a handful of times. The rearrangement uses TRBV2 and TRBJ2-7, with 9 positions matching TRBD1. Germline CDR1 SNHLY, CDR2 FYNNEI. V lost 3 bases and J lost 3; bases outside the gene matches: 6. The CDR3 totals 15 residues. CDR3 in amino acids: CASSDRTGEIYEQYF. In nucleotides, the CDR3 is TGTGCCAGCAGTGATAGGACAGGGGAGATCTACGAGCAGTACTTC.

The chain couples TRBV6-2 or TRBV6-3 to TRBJ1-2; D unclear. The germline V and J ends were trimmed by 4 bases and 5 bases, with 14 bases remaining between them. Germline V gene sequence: CDR1 MNHEY, CDR2 SVGEGT. The CDR3 runs 14 residues. CDR3 in amino acids: CASSLIPGGYGYTF. CDR3 coding DNA: TGTGCCAGCAGTTTAATCCCCGGAGGTTATGGCTACACCTTC.

This clone has only a few counts. V usage is TRBV4-1 and J usage is TRBJ2-7, with 14 bases identical to TRBD2. V shed 2 bases and J 0 bases; nucleotides not matched to a gene: 3. Germline V gene sequence: CDR1 MGHRA, CDR2 YSYEKL. This CDR3 contains 17 residues. This CDR3 is CASSQTGTSGSSYEQYF. The CDR3 DNA reads as TGCGCCAGCAGCCAAACCGGGACTAGCGGGAGCTCCTACGAGCAGTACTTC.

The count of this clone is one. This chain joins TRBV19 and TRBJ1-5; TRBD1 matches 8 bases. Trimming at V came to 2 bases and at J to 4 bases, leaving 7 bases not matched to a gene. CDR1 is LNHDA, CDR2 SQIVND, per germline (reference sequence). This CDR3 contains 16 residues. The CDR3 here is CASSITPTGGNQPQHF. In DNA form, the CDR3 reads TGTGCCAGTAGTATAACCCCCACAGGGGGTAATCAGCCCCAGCATTTT.

The CDR3: CASSDRDRGYDGYTF. CDR3 coding DNA: TGTGCCAGCAGCGATCGGGACAGGGGGTACGATGGCTACACCTTC. V is TRBV21-1 and J is TRBJ1-2; TRBD1 is taken as the D call from the table, unchecked against the DNA. TRBV21-1 is a pseudogene segment. The CDR3 length is 15 residues.

In DNA, the CDR3 is TGTGCCAGCAGCCGGGACAGGTACAGCACTGAAGCTTTCTTT. This sequence encodes CASSRDRYSTEAFF. This sequence joins TRBV7-3 and TRBJ1-1; TRBD1 aligns across 8 bases. Germline V lookup: CDR1 SGHTA, CDR2 FQGTGA. Trimming removed 5 bases from V and 4 bases from J; junction bases left unmatched: 6. The CDR3 is 14 residues long.

The chain carries TRBV28 and TRBJ2-7, with D perhaps matching TRBD1 (5 bases). Germline V CDR1 and CDR2: MDHEN, SYDVKM. V shed 6 bases and J shed 0 bases, with 15 bases lying between them. The CDR3 is 15 residues long. The CDR3 reads CASRRDSRNSYEQYF. In DNA, the CDR3 is TGTGCCAGCAGGAGAGACAGCCGAAACTCCTACGAGCAGTACTTC.

The V gene is TRBV19, the J gene TRBJ1-1; D is unresolved. CDR1 is LNHDA and CDR2 is SQIVND in the germline V gene (reference sequence). V shed 5 bases and J shed 4 bases, with 17 bases lying between them. The CDR3 covers 15 residues. As DNA, the CDR3 is TGTGCCAGTAGTGACTCCCCGGGTGGTGGCACTGAAGCTTTCTTT. It translates to CASSDSPGGGTEAFF.

The chain joins TRBV9 to TRBJ2-7, with 12 bases fitting TRBD2. V trimming: 0 bases; J trimming: 5 bases; junction bases outside the gene matches: 18. The CDR3 has 20 amino acids. The germline gives CDR1 SGDLS, CDR2 YYNGEE. Here the CDR3 reads CASSVENPNRGRTSGNEQYF. The CDR3 DNA sequence: TGTGCCAGCAGCGTAGAAAACCCGAACCGAGGAAGGACTAGCGGGAACGAGCAGTACTTC. Together with reference TRBV9 and TRBJ2-7, the CDR3 gives the full variable domain: DSGVTQTPKHLITATGQRVTLRCSPRSGDLSVYWYQQSLDQGLQFLIQYYNGEERAKGNILERFSAQQFPDLHSELNLSSLELGDSALYFCASSVENPNRGRTSGNEQYFGPGTRLTVT.

The V and J genes are TRBV5-5 and TRBJ2-2; 8 nucleotides agree with TRBD1. Unmatched junction bases numbered 5, after V lost 4 bases and J lost 6 bases. This CDR3 is 14 amino acids long. Germline V gene sequence: CDR1 SGHKS, CDR2 YYEKEE (reference sequence). CDR3 nucleotides: TGTGCCAGCAGCACCTTGACAGGGGCCGGGGAGCTGTTTTTT. Its protein is CASSTLTGAGELFF. The full variable domain, rest sourced from reference TRBV5-5 and TRBJ2-2, is DAGVTQSPTHLIKTRGQQVTLRCSPISGHKSVSWYQQVLGQGPQFIFQYYEKEERGRGNFPDRFSARQFPNYSSELNVNALLLGDSALYLCASSTLTGAGELFFGEGSRLTVL.